Listed below are T cell receptor beta chains from one sample, sequenced in a study of cytotoxic CD8 clonotypes in ibrutinib-treated CLL. The protocol was immunoSEQ multiplex PCR, while the TCRdb copy is restricted to in-frame clones and leaves out a portion. The repertoire holds some 23,000 clones, around 74% seen once, with roughly 51% in the top ten. The sample was PBMCs, taken at disease progression, from a patient treated with ibrutinib. All receptors derive from a human donor with chronic lymphocytic leukemia. Both conserved end residues are part of each CDR3. Fields, in order: J gene, clone size, D gene, V gene, CDR3 DNA, CDR3 protein. D genes are given only for firm matches. Expanded clones get a size class; other rows say once, few or many, or leave the size out.

J gene: TRBJ2-3
clone size: NA
D gene: NA
V gene: TRBV19
CDR3 DNA: TGTGCCAGTAGTCTCACCCGGGGGGATACGCAGTATTTT
CDR3 protein: CASSLTRGDTQYF

J gene: TRBJ2-1
clone size: NA
D gene: NA
V gene: TRBV13
CDR3 DNA: TGTGCCAGCAGCGTATACAGGGACTTTTACAATGAGCAGTTCTTC
CDR3 protein: CASSVYRDFYNEQFF

J gene: TRBJ2-3
clone size: few
D gene: TRBD2
V gene: TRBV15
CDR3 DNA: TGTGCCACCACCGGCGGGGGATCCACAGATACGCAGTATTTT
CDR3 protein: CATTGGGSTDTQYF

J gene: TRBJ2-3
clone size: NA
D gene: NA
V gene: TRBV4-2
CDR3 DNA: TGTGCCAGCAGCCTGGGGGAAGGAGATACGCAGTATTTT
CDR3 protein: CASSLGEGDTQYF

J gene: TRBJ1-2
clone size: NA
D gene: NA
V gene: TRBV4-1
CDR3 DNA: TGCGCCAGCAGCCAAGGTTTGGGAAGTAACTATGGCTACACCTTC
CDR3 protein: CASSQGLGSNYGYTF

J gene: TRBJ2-5
clone size: few
D gene: TRBD2
V gene: TRBV29-1
CDR3 DNA: TGCAGCGTCGAGGGGACTAGCGCTGTAGAGACCCAGTACTTC
CDR3 protein: CSVEGTSAVETQYF

J gene: TRBJ1-1
clone size: NA
D gene: NA
V gene: TRBV2
CDR3 DNA: TGTGCCAGCAGTGAAGACGGGAACACTGAAGCTTTCTTT
CDR3 protein: CASSEDGNTEAFF

J gene: TRBJ1-2
clone size: NA
D gene: NA
V gene: TRBV27
CDR3 DNA: TGTGCCAGCAGTTTATCACGGGGGCAGCGCTATGGCTACACCTTC
CDR3 protein: CASSLSRGQRYGYTF

J gene: TRBJ1-5
clone size: NA
D gene: TRBD1
V gene: TRBV5-1
CDR3 DNA: TGCGCCAGCAGCTTGACAGGGGATGACAATCAGCCCCAGCATTTT
CDR3 protein: CASSLTGDDNQPQHF

J gene: TRBJ2-2
clone size: NA
D gene: TRBD1
V gene: TRBV19
CDR3 DNA: TGTGCCAGTAGGCTAGGGGGCTTCGGGGAGCTGTTTTTT
CDR3 protein: CASRLGGFGELFF

J gene: TRBJ1-2
clone size: NA
D gene: TRBD1
V gene: TRBV29-1
CDR3 DNA: TGCAGCGTTCCGGGACAGGGGAACTATGGCTACACCTTC
CDR3 protein: CSVPGQGNYGYTF

J gene: TRBJ1-1
clone size: NA
D gene: NA
V gene: TRBV28
CDR3 DNA: TGTGCCAGCAGTTTGACGGGTGGGGACACTGAAGCTTTCTTT
CDR3 protein: CASSLTGGDTEAFF

J gene: TRBJ2-3
clone size: NA
D gene: NA
V gene: TRBV7-6
CDR3 DNA: TGTGCCAGCAGCTTAGTTGGCCTCATTGGGGATACGCAGTATTTT
CDR3 protein: CASSLVGLIGDTQYF